This TCR beta chain was retrieved from a study of OX40 agonist ivuxolimab in advanced cancers. Context from the whole study: Ivuxolimab was a fully human IgG2 agonistic monoclonal antibody targeting the costimulatory receptor OX40 (CD134). Intravenous ivuxolimab was administered to patients every 2 weeks at six dose levels: 0.01, 0.1, 0.3, 1.5, 3 and 10 mg/kg. The monotherapy dose-escalation portion (N of about 57 patients) of the phase I ivuxolimab trial is reported in the paper. The purpose of peripheral TCRbeta sequencing was to test whether ivuxolimab changed TCR sequence diversity and led to clonal T-cell expansion. Patients were allowed to have had prior anti-PD-1, anti-PD-L1 or anti-CTLA-4 therapy, and more than 30% of the dose-escalation patients had previously received checkpoint inhibitors. The dose-escalation cohort was about 87% male with a mean age of about 60 years, ranging from about 23 to 85. Of the approximately 54 patients in dose escalation, around 20 had hepatocellular carcinoma, some 15 had melanoma, 9 had renal cell carcinoma and 9 had head and neck cancer. Three dose-escalation patients achieved partial responses, one with hepatocellular carcinoma and two with cutaneous melanoma. Findings and caveats that apply to the study as a whole: After ivuxolimab, expanded clones were on average more numerous among CD8+ T cells than among CD4+ T cells. Low levels of normalized T-cell clonal expansion were also seen in some patients who did not respond. In partial responders in the 0.1-3.0 mg/kg groups, normalized peripheral clonal expansion was found to be among the lowest, especially among CD8+ T cells. At doses of 0.1 to 3.0 mg/kg, clonal expansion of both CD4+ and CD8+ T cells in blood was seen between baseline and week 6. The antigen specificity of the peripheral T cells that underwent clonal expansion was not determined.

The CDR3 spans 16 residues, from the cysteine through the phenylalanine. The retained sequence is limited to the CDR3, 48 bases, with the frame set at the first base. Trimming accounts for 6 bases at V and 0 bases at J, while the number of junction bases matched to no gene is 4. The germline V gene (reference sequence) sets CDR1 to MNHNY and CDR2 to SVGAGI. As concerns this clone: Its binding antigen is unknown. Base qualities are not recorded, but no much larger clone differs from it by a single base.

Genomic DNA was isolated from the sorted cells so that the TCRbeta CDR3 region could be sequenced. The immunoSEQ Assay was used for sequencing of TCRbeta CDR3 regions. Held by TCRdb, this immuneACCESS table contains in-frame sequences only and omits some clones. Under half of the omission traces to an unresolved V gene where checked; the cause of the rest is unknown. The sample table records 55,000 to 65,000 clones; about 90% of these occur just once. 14% to 15% of the sample is in the top ten clones. The trial excluded patients who had a history of autoimmune disease or who were on systemic immunosuppression. Peripheral blood for TCR sequencing was drawn from every dose cohort at baseline, at cycle 4 day 1 and at cycle 7 day 1. Samples came from an open-label, multicenter, first-in-human phase I dose-escalation trial of ivuxolimab. Adults with locally advanced or metastatic head and neck squamous cell, hepatocellular, melanoma or renal cell carcinoma were enrolled in the trial. Before TCR sequencing, CD4+ and CD8+ T cells were separately sorted from peripheral blood.

This sample comprised CD4+ or CD8+ T cells sorted from blood, obtained in a trial of the OX40 agonist ivuxolimab. The receptor comes from an adult with an advanced solid tumor such as melanoma, head and neck, liver or kidney cancer. The chain is made from TRBV6-6 and TRBJ2-6, and TRBD1 aligns with 8 junction nucleotides. The DNA sequence is as follows: TGTGCCAGCAGGACAGGGGCCTCCTCTGGGGCCAACGTCCTGACTTTC. Translated, it gives CASRTGASSGANVLTF.